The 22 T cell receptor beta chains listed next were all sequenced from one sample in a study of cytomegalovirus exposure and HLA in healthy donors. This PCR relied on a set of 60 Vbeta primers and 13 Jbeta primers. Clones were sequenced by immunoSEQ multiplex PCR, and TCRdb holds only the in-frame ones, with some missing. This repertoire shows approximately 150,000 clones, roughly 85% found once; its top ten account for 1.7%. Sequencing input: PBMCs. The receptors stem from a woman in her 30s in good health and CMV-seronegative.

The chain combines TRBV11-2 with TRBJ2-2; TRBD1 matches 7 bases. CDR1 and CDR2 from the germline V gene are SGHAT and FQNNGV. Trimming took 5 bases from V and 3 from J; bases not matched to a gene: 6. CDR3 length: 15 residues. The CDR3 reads CASSLGDSYTGELFF. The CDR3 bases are TGTGCCAGCAGCCTGGGGGACAGTTACACCGGGGAGCTGTTTTTT.

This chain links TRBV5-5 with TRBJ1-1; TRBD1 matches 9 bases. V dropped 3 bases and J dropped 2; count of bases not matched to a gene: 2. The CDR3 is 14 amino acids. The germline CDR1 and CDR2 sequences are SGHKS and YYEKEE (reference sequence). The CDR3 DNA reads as TGTGCCAGCAGCTGGGGACAGGGAAACACTGAAGCTTTCTTT. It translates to CASSWGQGNTEAFF.

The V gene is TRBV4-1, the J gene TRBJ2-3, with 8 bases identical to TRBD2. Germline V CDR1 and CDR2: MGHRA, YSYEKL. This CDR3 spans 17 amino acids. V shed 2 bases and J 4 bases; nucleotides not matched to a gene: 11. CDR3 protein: CASSQPLARGGPDTQYF. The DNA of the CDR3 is TGCGCCAGCAGCCAACCACTAGCCCGGGGGGGCCCAGATACGCAGTATTTT.

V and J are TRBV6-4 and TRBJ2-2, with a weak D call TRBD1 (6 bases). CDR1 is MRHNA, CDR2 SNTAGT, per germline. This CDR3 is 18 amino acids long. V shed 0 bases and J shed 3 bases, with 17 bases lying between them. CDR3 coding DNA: TGTGCCAGCAGTGACTCCCCGTTCCCTAACAGGGACACCGGGGAGCTGTTTTTT. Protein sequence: CASSDSPFPNRDTGELFF.

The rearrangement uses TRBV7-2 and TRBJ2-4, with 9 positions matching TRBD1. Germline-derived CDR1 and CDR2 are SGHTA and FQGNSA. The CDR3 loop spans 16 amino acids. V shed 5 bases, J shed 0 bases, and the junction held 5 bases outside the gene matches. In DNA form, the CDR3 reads TGTGCCAGCAGCCAACAGGGGGCTTTAGCCAAAAACATTCAGTACTTC. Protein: CASSQQGALAKNIQYF.

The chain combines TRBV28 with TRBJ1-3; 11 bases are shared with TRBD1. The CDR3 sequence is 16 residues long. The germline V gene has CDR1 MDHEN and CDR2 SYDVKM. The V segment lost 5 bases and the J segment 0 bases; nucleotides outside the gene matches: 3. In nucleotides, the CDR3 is TGTGCCAGCAGTCCGGGACAGGGGGTCTCTGGAAACACCATATATTTT. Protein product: CASSPGQGVSGNTIYF.

The CDR3 nucleotides are TGTGCCGACACCGGGACAGGGGGCTTTGAGACCCAGTACTTC. Its protein product is CADTGTGGFETQYF. The gene calls are TRBV6-4 and TRBJ2-5, with TRBD1 matching 12 bases. The CDR3 sequence is 14 residues long. V shed 11 bases, J shed 5 bases, and the junction held 9 bases outside the gene matches. CDR1 is MRHNA and CDR2 is SNTAGT in the germline V gene.

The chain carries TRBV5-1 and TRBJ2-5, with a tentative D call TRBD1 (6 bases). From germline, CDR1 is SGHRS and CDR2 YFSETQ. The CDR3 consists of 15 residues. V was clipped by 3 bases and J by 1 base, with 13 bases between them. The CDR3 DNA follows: TGCGCCAGCAGCTCCTCAGGGGATCTCCAAGAGACCCAGTACTTC. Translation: CASSSSGDLQETQYF.

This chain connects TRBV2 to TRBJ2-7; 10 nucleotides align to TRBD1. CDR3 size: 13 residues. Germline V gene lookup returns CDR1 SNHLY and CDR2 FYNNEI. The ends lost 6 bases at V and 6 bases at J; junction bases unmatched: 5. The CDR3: CASSRDRGGEQYF. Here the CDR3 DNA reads TGTGCCAGCAGCCGGGACAGGGGAGGCGAGCAGTACTTC.

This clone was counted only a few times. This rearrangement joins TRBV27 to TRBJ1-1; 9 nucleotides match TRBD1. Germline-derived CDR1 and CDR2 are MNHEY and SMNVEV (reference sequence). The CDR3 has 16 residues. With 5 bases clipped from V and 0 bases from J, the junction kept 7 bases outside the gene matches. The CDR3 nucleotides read TGTGCCAGCAGTGCGGGGACAGGGAAAATGAACACTGAAGCTTTCTTT. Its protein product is CASSAGTGKMNTEAFF.

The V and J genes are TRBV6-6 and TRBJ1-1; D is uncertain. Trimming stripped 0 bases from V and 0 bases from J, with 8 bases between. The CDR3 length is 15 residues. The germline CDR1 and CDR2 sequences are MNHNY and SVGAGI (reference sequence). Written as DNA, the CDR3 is TGTGCCAGCAGTTACTCCGGGTCTTTGAACACTGAAGCTTTCTTT. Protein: CASSYSGSLNTEAFF.

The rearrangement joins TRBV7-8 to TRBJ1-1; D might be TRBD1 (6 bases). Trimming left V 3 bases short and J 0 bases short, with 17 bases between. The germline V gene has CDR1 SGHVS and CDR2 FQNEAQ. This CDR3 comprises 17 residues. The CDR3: CASSFSFNRAMNTEAFF. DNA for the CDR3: TGTGCCAGCAGCTTCAGTTTTAACAGGGCCATGAACACTGAAGCTTTCTTT.

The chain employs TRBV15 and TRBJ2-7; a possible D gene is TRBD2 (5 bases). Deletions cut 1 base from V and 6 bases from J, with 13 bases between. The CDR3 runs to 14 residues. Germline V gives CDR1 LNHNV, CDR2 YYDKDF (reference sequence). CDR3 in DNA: TGTGCCACCAGCAGAGCTCGGGGATTCGGCGAGCAGTACTTC. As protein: CATSRARGFGEQYF.

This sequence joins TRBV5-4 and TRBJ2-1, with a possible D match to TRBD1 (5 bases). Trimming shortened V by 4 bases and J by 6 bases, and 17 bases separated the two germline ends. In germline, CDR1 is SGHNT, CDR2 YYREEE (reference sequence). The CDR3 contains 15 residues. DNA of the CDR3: TGTGCCAGCAGCCCAGGGTCCCAAGTAGGCAATGAGCAGTTCTTC. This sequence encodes CASSPGSQVGNEQFF.

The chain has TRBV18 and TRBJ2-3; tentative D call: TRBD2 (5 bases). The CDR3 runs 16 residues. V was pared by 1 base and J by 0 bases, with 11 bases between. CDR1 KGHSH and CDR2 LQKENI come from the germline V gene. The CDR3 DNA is TGTGCCAGCTCACCACTGGTTGGGAGTAGCACAGATACGCAGTATTTT. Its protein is CASSPLVGSSTDTQYF.

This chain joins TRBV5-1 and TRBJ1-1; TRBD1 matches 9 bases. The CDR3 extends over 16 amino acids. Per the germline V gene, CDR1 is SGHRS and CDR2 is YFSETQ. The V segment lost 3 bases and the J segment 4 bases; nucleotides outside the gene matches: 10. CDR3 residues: CASSWGQGLGITEAFF. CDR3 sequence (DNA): TGCGCCAGCAGCTGGGGACAGGGTTTAGGGATCACTGAAGCTTTCTTT.

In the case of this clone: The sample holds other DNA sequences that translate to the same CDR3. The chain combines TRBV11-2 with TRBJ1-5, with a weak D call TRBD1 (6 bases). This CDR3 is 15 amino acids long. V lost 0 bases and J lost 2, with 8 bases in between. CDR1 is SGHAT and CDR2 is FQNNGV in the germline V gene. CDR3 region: CASSLDRGGNQPQHF. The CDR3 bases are TGTGCCAGCAGCTTAGACAGGGGAGGCAATCAGCCCCAGCATTTT.

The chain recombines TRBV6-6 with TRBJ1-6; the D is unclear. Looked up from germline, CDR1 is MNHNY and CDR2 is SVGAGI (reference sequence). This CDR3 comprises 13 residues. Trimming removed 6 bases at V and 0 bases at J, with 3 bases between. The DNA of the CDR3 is TGTGCCAGCAGACTCTCCTATAATTCACCCCTCCACTTT. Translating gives CASRLSYNSPLHF.

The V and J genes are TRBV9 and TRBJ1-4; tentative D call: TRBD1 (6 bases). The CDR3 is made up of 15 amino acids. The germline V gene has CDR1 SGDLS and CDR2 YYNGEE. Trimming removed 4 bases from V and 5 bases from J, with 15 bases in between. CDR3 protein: CASSPDGTPNEKLFF. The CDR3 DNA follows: TGTGCCAGCAGCCCTGACGGGACACCAAATGAAAAACTGTTTTTT.

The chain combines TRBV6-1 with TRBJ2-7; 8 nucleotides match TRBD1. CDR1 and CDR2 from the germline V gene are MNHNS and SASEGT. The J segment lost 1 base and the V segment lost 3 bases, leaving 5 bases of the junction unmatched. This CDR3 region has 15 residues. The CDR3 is CASSDAGGTSYEQYF. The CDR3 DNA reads TGTGCCAGCAGTGACGCAGGGGGCACATCCTACGAGCAGTACTTC.

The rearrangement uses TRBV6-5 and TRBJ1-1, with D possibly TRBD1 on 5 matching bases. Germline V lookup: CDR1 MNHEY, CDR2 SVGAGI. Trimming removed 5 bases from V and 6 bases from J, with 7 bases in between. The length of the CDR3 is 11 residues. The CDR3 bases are TGTGCCAGCAGTCTCAGGGCTGAAGCTTTCTTT. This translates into CASSLRAEAFF.

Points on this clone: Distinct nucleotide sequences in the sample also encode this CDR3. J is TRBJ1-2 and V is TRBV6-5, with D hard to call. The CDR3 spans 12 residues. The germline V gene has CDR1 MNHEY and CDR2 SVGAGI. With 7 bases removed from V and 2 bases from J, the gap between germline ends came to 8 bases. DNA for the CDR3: TGTGCCAGCAAAGGAGCCAACTATGGCTACACCTTC. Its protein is CASKGANYGYTF.